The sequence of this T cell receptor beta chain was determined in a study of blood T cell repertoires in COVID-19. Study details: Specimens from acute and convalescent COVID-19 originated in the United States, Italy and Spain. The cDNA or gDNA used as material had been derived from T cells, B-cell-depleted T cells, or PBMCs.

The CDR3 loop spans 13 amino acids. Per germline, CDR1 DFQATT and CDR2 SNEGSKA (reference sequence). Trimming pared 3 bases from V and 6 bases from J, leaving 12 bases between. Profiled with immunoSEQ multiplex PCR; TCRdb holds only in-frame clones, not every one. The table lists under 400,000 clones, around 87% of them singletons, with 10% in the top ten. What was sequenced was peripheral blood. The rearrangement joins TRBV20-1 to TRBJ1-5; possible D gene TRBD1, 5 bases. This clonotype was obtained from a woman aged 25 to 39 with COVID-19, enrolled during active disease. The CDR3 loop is CSASQGLSQPQHF. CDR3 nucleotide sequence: TGCAGTGCTAGTCAGGGTTTAAGTCAGCCCCAGCATTTT.